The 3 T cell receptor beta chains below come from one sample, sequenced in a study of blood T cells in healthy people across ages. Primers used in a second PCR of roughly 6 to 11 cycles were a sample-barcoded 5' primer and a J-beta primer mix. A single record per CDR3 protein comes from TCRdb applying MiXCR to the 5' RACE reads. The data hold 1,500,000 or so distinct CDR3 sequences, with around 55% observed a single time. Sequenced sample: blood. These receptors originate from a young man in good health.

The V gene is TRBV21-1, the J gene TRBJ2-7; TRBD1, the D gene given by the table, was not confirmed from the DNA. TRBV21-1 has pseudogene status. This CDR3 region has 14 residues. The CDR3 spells CASSTTGAEDEQYF. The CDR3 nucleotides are TGTGCCAGCAGCACGACAGGGGCCGAGGACGAGCAGTACTTC.

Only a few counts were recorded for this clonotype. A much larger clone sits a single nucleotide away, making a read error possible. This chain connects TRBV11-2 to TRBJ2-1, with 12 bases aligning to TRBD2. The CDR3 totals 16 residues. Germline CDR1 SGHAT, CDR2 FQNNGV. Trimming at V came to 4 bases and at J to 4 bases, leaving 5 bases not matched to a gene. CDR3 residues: CASSSQTSGRYNEQFF. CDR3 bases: TGTGCCAGCAGCTCCCAGACTAGCGGGAGATACAATGAGCAGTTCTTC.

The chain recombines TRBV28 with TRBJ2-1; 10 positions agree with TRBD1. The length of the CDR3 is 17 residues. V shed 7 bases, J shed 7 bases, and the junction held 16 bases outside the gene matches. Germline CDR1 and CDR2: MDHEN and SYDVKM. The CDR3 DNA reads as TGTGCCAGCACCCTACGACAGGGGGCTAAGCGAGATAATGAGCAGTTCTTC. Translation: CASTLRQGAKRDNEQFF.